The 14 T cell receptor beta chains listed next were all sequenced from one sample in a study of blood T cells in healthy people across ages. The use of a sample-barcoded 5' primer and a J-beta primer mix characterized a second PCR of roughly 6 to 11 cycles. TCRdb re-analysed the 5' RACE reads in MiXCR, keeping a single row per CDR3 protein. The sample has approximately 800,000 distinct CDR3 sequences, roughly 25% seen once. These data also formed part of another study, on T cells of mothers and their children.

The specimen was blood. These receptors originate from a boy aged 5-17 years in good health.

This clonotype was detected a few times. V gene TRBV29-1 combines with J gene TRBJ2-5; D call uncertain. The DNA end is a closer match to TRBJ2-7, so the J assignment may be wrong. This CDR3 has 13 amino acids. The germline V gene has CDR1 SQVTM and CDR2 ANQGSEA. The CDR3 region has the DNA TGCAGCGTCGCCCCCGGGCCCTCCTACGAGCAGTACTTC. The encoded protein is CSVAPGPSYEQYF.

The CDR3 spells CASSQDGLDIYNEQFF. The CDR3 region has the DNA TGTGCCAGCAGCCAAGATGGGTTGGACATCTACAATGAGCAGTTCTTC. This rearrangement joins TRBV4-2 to TRBJ2-1; maybe TRBD1 (5 bases). The CDR3 has 16 amino acids. Germline values: CDR1 LGHNA, CDR2 YNFKEQ. Deletions cut 0 bases from V and 3 bases from J, with 12 bases between.

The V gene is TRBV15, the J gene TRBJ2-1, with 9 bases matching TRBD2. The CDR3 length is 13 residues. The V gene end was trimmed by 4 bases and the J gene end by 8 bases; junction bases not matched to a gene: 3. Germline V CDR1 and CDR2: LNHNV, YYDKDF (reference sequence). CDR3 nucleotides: TGTGCCACCAGCATAGCGGGAGACGATGAGCAGTTCTTC. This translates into CATSIAGDDEQFF.

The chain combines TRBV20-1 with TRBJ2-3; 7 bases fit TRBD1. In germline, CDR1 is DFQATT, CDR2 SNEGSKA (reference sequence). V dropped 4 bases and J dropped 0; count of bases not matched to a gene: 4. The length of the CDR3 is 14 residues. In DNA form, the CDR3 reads TGCAGTGCTATCGGGACAGCTAGCACAGATACGCAGTATTTT. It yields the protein CSAIGTASTDTQYF.

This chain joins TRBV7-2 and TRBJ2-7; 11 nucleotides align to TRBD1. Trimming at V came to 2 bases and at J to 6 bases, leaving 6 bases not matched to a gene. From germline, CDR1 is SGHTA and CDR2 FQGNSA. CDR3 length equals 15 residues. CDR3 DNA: TGTGCCAGCAGCTTAATTTGGACAGGGGGCGGCGAGCAGTACTTC. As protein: CASSLIWTGGGEQYF.

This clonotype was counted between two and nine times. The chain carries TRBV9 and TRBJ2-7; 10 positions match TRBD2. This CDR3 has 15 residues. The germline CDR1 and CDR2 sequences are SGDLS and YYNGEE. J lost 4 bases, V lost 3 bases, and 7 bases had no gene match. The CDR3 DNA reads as TGTGCCAGCAGCGAGGCGCTAGCGGGAGTTTACGAGCAGTACTTC. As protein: CASSEALAGVYEQYF. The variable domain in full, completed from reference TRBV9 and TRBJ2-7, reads DSGVTQTPKHLITATGQRVTLRCSPRSGDLSVYWYQQSLDQGLQFLIQYYNGEERAKGNILERFSAQQFPDLHSELNLSSLELGDSALYFCASSEALAGVYEQYFGPGTRLTVT.

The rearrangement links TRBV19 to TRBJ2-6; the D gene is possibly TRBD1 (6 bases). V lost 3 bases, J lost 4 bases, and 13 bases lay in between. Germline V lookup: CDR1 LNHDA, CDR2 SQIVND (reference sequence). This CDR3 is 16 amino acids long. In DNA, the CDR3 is TGTGCCAGTAGTATGTCAGGGGCCGAAGGGGCCAACGTCCTGACTTTC. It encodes CASSMSGAEGANVLTF.

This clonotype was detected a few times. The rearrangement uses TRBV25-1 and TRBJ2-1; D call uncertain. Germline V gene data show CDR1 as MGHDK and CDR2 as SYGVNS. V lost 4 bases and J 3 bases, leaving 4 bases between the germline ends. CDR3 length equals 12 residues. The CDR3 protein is CASSALYNEQFF. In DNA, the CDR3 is TGTGCCAGCAGTGCACTCTACAATGAGCAGTTCTTC. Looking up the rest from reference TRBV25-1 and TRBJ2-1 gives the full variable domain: EADIYQTPRYLVIGTGKKITLECSQTMGHDKMYWYQQDPGMELHLIHYSYGVNSTEKGDLSSESTVSRIRTEHFPLTLESARPSHTSQYLCASSALYNEQFFGPGTRLTVL.

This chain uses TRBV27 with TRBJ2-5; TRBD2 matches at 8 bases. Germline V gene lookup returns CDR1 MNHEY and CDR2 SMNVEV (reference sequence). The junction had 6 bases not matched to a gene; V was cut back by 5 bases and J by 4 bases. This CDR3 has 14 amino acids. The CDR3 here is CASSPGLAPETQYF. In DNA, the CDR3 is TGTGCCAGCAGTCCCGGACTAGCTCCAGAGACCCAGTACTTC.

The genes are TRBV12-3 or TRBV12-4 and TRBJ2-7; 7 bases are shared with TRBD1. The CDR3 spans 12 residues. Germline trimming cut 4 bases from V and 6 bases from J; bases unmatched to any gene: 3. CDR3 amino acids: CASSWHRGEQYF. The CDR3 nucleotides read TGTGCCAGCAGTTGGCACAGGGGCGAGCAGTACTTC.

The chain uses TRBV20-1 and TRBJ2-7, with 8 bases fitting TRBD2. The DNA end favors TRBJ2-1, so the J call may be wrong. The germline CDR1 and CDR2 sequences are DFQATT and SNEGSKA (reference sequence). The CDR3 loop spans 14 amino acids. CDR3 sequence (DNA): TGCAGTGCTCTACCGCCGGGGACTAGCAATGAGCAGTTCTTC. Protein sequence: CSALPPGTSNEQFF.

The CDR3 DNA reads as TGTGCCAGCAGCGTCGCAGGGGGAATGGGTTCACCCCTCCACTTT. Its protein product is CASSVAGGMGSPLHF. The V call is TRBV9, the J call TRBJ1-6, with 7 positions matching TRBD1. J lost 9 bases, V lost 2 bases, and 8 bases had no gene match. Per the germline V gene, CDR1 is SGDLS and CDR2 is YYNGEE. CDR3 length equals 15 residues. The whole variable domain, filled in from reference TRBV9 and TRBJ1-6, reads DSGVTQTPKHLITATGQRVTLRCSPRSGDLSVYWYQQSLDQGLQFLIQYYNGEERAKGNILERFSAQQFPDLHSELNLSSLELGDSALYFCASSVAGGMGSPLHFGNGTRLTVT.

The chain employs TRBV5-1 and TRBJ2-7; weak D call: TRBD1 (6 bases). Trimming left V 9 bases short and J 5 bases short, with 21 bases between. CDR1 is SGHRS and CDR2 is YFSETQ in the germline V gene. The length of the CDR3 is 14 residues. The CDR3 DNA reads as TGCGCCATCTTCGTCCGGGACACGATCCACGAGCAGTACTTC. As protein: CAIFVRDTIHEQYF. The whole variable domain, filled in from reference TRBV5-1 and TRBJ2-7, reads KAGVTQTPRYLIKTRGQQVTLSCSPISGHRSVSWYQQTPGQGLQFLFEYFSETQRNKGNFPGRFSGRQFSNSRSEMNVSTLELGDSALYLCAIFVRDTIHEQYFGPGTRLTVT.

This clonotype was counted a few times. Written as DNA, the CDR3 is TGTGCCAGCAGTCCACGCCCGACAGGGCGGAGGGTAAACACCATATATTTT. Its protein product is CASSPRPTGRRVNTIYF. The chain combines TRBV27 with TRBJ1-3; 7 nucleotides line up with TRBD1. The CDR3 spans 17 residues. The trim removed 5 bases at V and 6 bases at J, leaving 16 bases unmatched. Germline V gives CDR1 MNHEY, CDR2 SMNVEV (reference sequence).